This TCR beta chain was documented in a study of persistence of HIV-infected CD4 T cells. The V and J ends lost 4 bases and 0 bases, in that order; junction bases with no gene match: 7. This CDR3 has 16 amino acids. Germline loops: CDR1 SGHRS, CDR2 YFSETQ. With regard to this clone: Antigen: not known.

This nonspecific control used anti-CD3/anti-CD28 bead stimulation of CD4+ T cells. Sorting of responding CD4+ T cells relied on upregulated CD40 ligand together with CD69. This was the immunoSEQ version 4 assay in survey mode. Sequencing was performed with immunoSEQ multiplex PCR; in TCRdb, only in-frame clones are kept and a portion is missing. The table lists 35,000 to 40,000 clones, roughly 87% of them singletons. The sequenced sample was CD4+ T cells sorted from PBMCs after approximately 20-hour stimulation, obtained from a patient who received antiretroviral therapy. The clonotype was recovered from an adult man with HIV who was CMV-seropositive. The chain has TRBV5-1 and TRBJ1-5, with 7 bases identical to TRBD1. The CDR3 nucleotides read TGCGCCAGCAGCGTCTCCGGGACAGATAGCAATCAGCCCCAGCATTTT. It translates to CASSVSGTDSNQPQHF.